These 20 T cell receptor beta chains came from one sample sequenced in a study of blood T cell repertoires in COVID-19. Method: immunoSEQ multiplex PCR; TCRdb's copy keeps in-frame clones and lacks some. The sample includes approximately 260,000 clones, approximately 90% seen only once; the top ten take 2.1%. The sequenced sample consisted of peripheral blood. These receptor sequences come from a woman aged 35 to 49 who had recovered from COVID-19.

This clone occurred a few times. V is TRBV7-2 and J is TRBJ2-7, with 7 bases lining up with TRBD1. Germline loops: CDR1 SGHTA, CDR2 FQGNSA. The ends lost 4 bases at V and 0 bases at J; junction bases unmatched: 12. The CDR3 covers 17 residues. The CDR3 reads CASSSNFGTESSYEQYF. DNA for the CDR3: TGTGCCAGCAGCTCCAACTTTGGGACAGAGAGCTCCTACGAGCAGTACTTC.

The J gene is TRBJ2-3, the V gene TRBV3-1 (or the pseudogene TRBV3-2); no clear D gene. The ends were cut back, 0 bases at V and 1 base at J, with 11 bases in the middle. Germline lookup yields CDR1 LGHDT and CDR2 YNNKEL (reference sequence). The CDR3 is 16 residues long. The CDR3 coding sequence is TGTGCCAGCAGCCAAGATTACCCGGGTGGCACAGATACGCAGTATTTT. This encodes CASSQDYPGGTDTQYF.

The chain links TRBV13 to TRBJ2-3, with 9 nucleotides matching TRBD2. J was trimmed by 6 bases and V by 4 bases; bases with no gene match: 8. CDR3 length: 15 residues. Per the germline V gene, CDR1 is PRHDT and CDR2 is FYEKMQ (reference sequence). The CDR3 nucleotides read TGTGCCAGCAGCTCGCGGGAGGGCCTTCTCGATACGCAGTATTTT. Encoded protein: CASSSREGLLDTQYF.

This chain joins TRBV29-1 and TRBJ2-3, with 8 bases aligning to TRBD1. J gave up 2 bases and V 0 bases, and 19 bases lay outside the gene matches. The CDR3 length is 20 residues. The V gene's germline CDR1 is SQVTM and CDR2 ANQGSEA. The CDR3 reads CSVEDPAGGRRTGFTDTQYF. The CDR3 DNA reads TGCAGCGTTGAAGATCCGGCAGGGGGCCGGCGAACGGGATTCACAGATACGCAGTATTTT.

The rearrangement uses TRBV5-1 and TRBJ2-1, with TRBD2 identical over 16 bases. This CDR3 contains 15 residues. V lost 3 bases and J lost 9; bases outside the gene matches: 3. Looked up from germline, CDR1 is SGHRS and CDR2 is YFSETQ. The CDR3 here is CASSWGTSGRGEQFF. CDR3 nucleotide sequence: TGCGCCAGCAGCTGGGGGACTAGCGGGAGGGGTGAGCAGTTCTTC.

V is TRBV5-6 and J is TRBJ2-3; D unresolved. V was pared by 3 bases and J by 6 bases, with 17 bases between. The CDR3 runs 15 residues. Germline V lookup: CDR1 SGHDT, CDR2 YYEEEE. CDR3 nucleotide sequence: TGTGCCAGCAGCTCCCTTACTTCAAGAACTGATACGCAGTATTTT. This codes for CASSSLTSRTDTQYF.

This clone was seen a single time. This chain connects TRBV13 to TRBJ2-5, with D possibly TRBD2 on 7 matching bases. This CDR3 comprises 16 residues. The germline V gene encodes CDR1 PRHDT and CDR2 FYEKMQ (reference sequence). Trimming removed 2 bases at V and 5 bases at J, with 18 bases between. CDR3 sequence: CASSLSGGRQTETQYF. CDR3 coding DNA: TGTGCCAGCAGCTTATCGGGGGGCCGACAAACGGAGACCCAGTACTTC.

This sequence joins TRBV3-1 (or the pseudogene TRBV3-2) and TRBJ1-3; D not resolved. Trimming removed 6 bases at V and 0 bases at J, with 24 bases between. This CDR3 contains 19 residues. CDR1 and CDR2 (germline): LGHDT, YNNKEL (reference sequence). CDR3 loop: CASSPHRGGLSYSGNTIYF. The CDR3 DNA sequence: TGTGCCAGCAGTCCCCACCGGGGAGGTCTCTCCTACTCTGGAAACACCATATATTTT.

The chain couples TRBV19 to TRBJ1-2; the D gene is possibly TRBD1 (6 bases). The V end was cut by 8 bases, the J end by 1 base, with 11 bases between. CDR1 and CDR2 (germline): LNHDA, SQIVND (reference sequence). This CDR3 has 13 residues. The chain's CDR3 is CASSGGYNYGYTF. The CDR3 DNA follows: TGTGCCAGTTCGGGGGGCTATAACTATGGCTACACCTTC.

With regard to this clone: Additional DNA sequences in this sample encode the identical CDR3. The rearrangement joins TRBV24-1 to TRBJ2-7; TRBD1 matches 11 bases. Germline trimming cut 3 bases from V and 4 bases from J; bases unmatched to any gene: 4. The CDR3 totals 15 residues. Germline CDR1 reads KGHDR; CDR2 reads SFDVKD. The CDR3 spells CATSDPGTGGYEQYF. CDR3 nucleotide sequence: TGTGCCACCAGTGATCCCGGGACAGGGGGTTACGAGCAGTACTTC.

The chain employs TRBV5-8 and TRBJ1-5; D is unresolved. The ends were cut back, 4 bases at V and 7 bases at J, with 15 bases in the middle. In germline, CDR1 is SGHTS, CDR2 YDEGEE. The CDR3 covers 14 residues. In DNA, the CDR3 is TGTGCCAGCAGCCTAGCCCCGACCGGGCAGCCCCAGCATTTT. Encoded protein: CASSLAPTGQPQHF.

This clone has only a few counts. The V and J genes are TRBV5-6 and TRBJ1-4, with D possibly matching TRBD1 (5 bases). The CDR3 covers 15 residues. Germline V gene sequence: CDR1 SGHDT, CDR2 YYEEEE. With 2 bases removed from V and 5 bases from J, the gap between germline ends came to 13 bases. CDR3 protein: CASSLTGGANEKLFF. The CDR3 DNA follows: TGTGCCAGCAGCTTAACCGGCGGGGCGAATGAAAAACTGTTTTTT.

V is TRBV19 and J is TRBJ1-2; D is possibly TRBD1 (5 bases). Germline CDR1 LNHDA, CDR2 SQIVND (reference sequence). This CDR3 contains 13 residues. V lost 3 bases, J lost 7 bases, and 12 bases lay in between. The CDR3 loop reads CASSISRDLGYTF. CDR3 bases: TGTGCCAGTAGTATCTCCAGGGATCTTGGCTACACCTTC.

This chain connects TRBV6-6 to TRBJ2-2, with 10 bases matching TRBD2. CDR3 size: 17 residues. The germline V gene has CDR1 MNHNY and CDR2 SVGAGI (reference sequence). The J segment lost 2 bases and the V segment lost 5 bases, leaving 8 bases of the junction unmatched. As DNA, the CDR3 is TGTGCCAGCAGTCTGGATATAGCGGGAGGTAACACCGGGGAGCTGTTTTTT. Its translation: CASSLDIAGGNTGELFF.

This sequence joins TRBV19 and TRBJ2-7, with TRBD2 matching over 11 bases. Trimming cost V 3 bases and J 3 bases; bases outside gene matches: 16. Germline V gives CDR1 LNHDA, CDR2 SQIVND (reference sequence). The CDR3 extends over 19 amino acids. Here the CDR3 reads CASSMAGLAAPGGFYEQYF. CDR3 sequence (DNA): TGTGCCAGTAGTATGGCGGGACTAGCGGCCCCTGGGGGGTTCTACGAGCAGTACTTC.

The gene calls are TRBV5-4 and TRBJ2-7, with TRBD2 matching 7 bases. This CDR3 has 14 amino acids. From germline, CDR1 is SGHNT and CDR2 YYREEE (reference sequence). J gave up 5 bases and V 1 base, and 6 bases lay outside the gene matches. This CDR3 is CASSLWGRGNEQYF. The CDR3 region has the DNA TGTGCCAGCAGCTTGTGGGGGAGGGGAAACGAGCAGTACTTC.

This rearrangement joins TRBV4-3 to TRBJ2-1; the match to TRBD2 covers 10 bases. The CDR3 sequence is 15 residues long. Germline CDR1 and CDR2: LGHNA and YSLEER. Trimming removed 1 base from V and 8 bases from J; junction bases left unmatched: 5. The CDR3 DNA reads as TGCGCCAGCAGCCAAGGGGCTAGCGGGGGCGATGAGCAGTTCTTC. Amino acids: CASSQGASGGDEQFF.

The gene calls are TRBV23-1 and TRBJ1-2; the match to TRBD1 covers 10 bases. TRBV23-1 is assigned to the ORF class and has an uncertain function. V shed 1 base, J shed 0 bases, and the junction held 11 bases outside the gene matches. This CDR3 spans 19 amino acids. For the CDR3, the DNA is TGCGCCAGCAGTCAATGGGACAGGGGTAGGCCAACTCCTAACTATGGCTACACCTTC. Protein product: CASSQWDRGRPTPNYGYTF.

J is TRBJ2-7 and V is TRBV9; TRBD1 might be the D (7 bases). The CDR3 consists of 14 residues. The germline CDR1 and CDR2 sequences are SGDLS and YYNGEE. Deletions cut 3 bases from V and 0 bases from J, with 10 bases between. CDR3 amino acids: CASSGGTASYEQYF. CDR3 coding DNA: TGTGCCAGCAGCGGCGGGACAGCCTCCTACGAGCAGTACTTC.

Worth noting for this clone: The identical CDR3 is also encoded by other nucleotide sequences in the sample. CDR3: CASSIAGANEKLFF. CDR3 in DNA: TGTGCCAGTAGTATAGCGGGGGCTAATGAAAAACTGTTTTTT. The chain couples TRBV19 to TRBJ1-4; D is possibly TRBD1 (5 bases). The V gene's germline CDR1 is LNHDA and CDR2 SQIVND (reference sequence). The CDR3 extends over 14 amino acids. Trimming took 1 base from V and 3 from J, leaving 6 bases between them.